The next 17 T cell receptor beta chains were all read from a single sample in a study of shared clonotypes between healthy human individuals (dated by TCRdb to the early 2020s). Library prep was done by the immunoSEQ multiplex PCR assay. TCRdb retrieved this table from immuneACCESS and kept in-frame rearrangements only. Not all clones are present; in checked studies, unresolved V genes account for under half, and no reason is known for the remainder. The sample includes 500,000 to 700,000 clones, with 85% to 95% observed a single time. Clones ranked in the top ten supply about 0.11% of the sample. CD8 naive samples were CD45RO-negative cells positively selected for CCR7, giving a CD45RA+CCR7+ population that excluded TemRA cells. The sample taken for sequencing was naive CD8+ T cells sorted from blood. The label giving this sample's cell subset or site can be read as: CD45RA+CCR7+. The source of these receptors is a woman in her twenties or thirties in good health.

The gene calls are TRBV30 and TRBJ2-3, with a tentative D call TRBD1 (6 bases). Between the trimmed V and J ends, which lost 3 bases and 3 bases, there was a span of 16 bases. CDR1 is GTSNPN and CDR2 is SVGIG in the germline V gene (reference sequence). This CDR3 contains 15 residues. CDR3 region: CAWSIGGAGTDTQYF. CDR3 nucleotide sequence: TGTGCCTGGAGCATAGGGGGAGCCGGGACAGATACGCAGTATTTT.

J is TRBJ1-2 and V is TRBV6-1, with 7 bases identical to TRBD1. The CDR3 covers 15 residues. Looked up from germline, CDR1 is MNHNS and CDR2 is SASEGT. V shed 7 bases and J 5 bases; nucleotides not matched to a gene: 13. This CDR3 reads CASIEQGFRYYGYTF. CDR3 nucleotides: TGTGCCAGCATCGAACAGGGGTTCCGGTATTATGGCTACACCTTC.

The chain has TRBV10-2 and TRBJ2-3; no clear D gene. The V end lost 4 bases, the J end lost 2 bases, and 4 bases lay between the germline ends. The germline V gene has CDR1 WSHSY and CDR2 SAAADI. The CDR3 sequence is 12 residues long. In DNA, the CDR3 is TGCGCCAGCAGTGGAACCACAGATACGCAGTATTTT. It encodes CASSGTTDTQYF.

The chain has TRBV2 and TRBJ1-2; D unresolved. The CDR3 totals 13 residues. CDR1 SNHLY and CDR2 FYNNEI come from the germline V gene. The V gene lost 1 base and the J gene lost 4 bases, with 7 bases spanning the gap. The CDR3 region is CASSEGEPYGYTF. The DNA for the CDR3 is TGTGCCAGCAGTGAAGGGGAACCCTATGGCTACACCTTC.

This clone was seen only once. This chain connects TRBV4-1 to TRBJ1-2, with D possibly being TRBD1 (5 bases). The CDR3 has 16 amino acids. CDR1 is MGHRA and CDR2 is YSYEKL in the germline V gene. Trimming removed 0 bases from V and 3 bases from J, with 14 bases in between. Here the CDR3 DNA reads TGCGCCAGCAGCCAAGATGATGGCAGGGTGGACTATGGCTACACCTTC. Its protein product is CASSQDDGRVDYGYTF.

V usage is TRBV27 and J usage is TRBJ2-5, with D hard to call. The CDR3 runs 11 residues. Trimming shortened V by 6 bases and J by 3 bases, and 5 bases separated the two germline ends. Looked up from germline, CDR1 is MNHEY and CDR2 is SMNVEV (reference sequence). The CDR3, as DNA: TGTGCCAGCAGGCAGGAAGAGACCCAGTACTTC. Translation gives CASRQEETQYF.

The chain uses TRBV27 and TRBJ2-7, with a weak D call TRBD1 (5 bases). Germline V gene lookup returns CDR1 MNHEY and CDR2 SMNVEV (reference sequence). Trimming removed 5 bases from V and 3 bases from J, with 11 bases in between. The CDR3 runs to 13 residues. CDR3 sequence: CASSQGGNYEQYF. As DNA, the CDR3 is TGTGCCAGCAGTCAGGGTGGGAACTACGAGCAGTACTTC.

This chain connects TRBV5-1 to TRBJ1-5, with 9 nucleotides matching TRBD1. The germline V gene has CDR1 SGHRS and CDR2 YFSETQ. J was trimmed by 3 bases and V by 5 bases; bases with no gene match: 6. This CDR3 comprises 15 residues. The CDR3 DNA reads as TGCGCCAGCAGACTGGACAGGGGCAACAATCAGCCCCAGCATTTT. This codes for CASRLDRGNNQPQHF.

The rearrangement links TRBV6-5 to TRBJ2-1, with D perhaps TRBD1 or TRBD2 (5 bases each). The germline V and J ends were trimmed by 6 bases and 2 bases, with 8 bases remaining between them. Germline assignment: CDR1 MNHEY and CDR2 SVGAGI. The CDR3 contains 13 residues. CDR3 region: CASSWDAYNEQFF. CDR3 DNA sequence: TGTGCCAGCAGCTGGGACGCCTACAATGAGCAGTTCTTC.

V is TRBV4-1 and J is TRBJ2-1; 7 bases are a match to TRBD1. The CDR3 is 15 residues long. V lost 2 bases to trimming and J lost 4 bases; unmatched junction nucleotides: 5. CDR1 is MGHRA and CDR2 is YSYEKL in the germline V gene. CDR3 residues: CASSQTGTAYNEQFF. CDR3 nucleotides: TGCGCCAGCAGCCAAACCGGGACAGCTTACAATGAGCAGTTCTTC.

V and J are TRBV27 and TRBJ2-1; D may be TRBD2 (6 bases). The germline gives CDR1 MNHEY, CDR2 SMNVEV (reference sequence). Trimming removed 5 bases at V and 8 bases at J, with 10 bases between. The CDR3 has 12 residues. The CDR3 DNA sequence: TGTGCCAGCAGTCCGGGAGCATATGAGCAGTTCTTC. It specifies CASSPGAYEQFF.

This rearrangement joins TRBV27 to TRBJ2-3; D is perhaps TRBD2 (6 bases). Germline CDR1 reads MNHEY; CDR2 reads SMNVEV (reference sequence). This CDR3 comprises 15 residues. With 4 bases removed from V and 0 bases from J, the gap between germline ends came to 11 bases. The CDR3 loop is CASSWGEDSTDTQYF. The CDR3 DNA sequence: TGTGCCAGCAGTTGGGGGGAGGACAGCACAGATACGCAGTATTTT.

This chain links TRBV15 with TRBJ1-5; no clear D gene. Looked up from germline, CDR1 is LNHNV and CDR2 is YYDKDF (reference sequence). The CDR3 runs 14 residues. V shed 0 bases and J shed 6 bases, with 9 bases lying between them. In nucleotides, the CDR3 is TGTGCCACCAGCAGAGAGGGTAATATTCAGCCCCAGCATTTT. Translated, it gives CATSREGNIQPQHF. Supplemented by reference TRBV15 and TRBJ1-5, the full variable domain reads DAMVIQNPRYQVTQFGKPVTLSCSQTLNHNVMYWYQQKSSQAPKLLFHYYDKDFNNEADTPDNFQSRRPNTSFCFLDIRSPGLGDTAMYLCATSREGNIQPQHFGDGTRLSIL.

In this sample, this clone turned up once. DNA for the CDR3: TGTGCCAGCAGCTTGCGCCGGGTCTCGGGGGAGACGAACACTGAAGCTTTCTTT. Its translation: CASSLRRVSGETNTEAFF. The chain recombines TRBV11-3 with TRBJ1-1, with D possibly matching TRBD1 (5 bases). Germline V CDR1 and CDR2: SGHNT, YENEEA. V was pared by 3 bases and J by 1 base, with 21 bases between. This CDR3 has 18 amino acids.

On this clone itself: This same CDR3 is encoded by further DNA sequences in the sample. The chain is built from TRBV11-3 and TRBJ2-5; possibly TRBD2 for D (5 bases). Per germline, CDR1 SGHNT and CDR2 YENEEA. The CDR3 is 13 amino acids. V was pared by 0 bases and J by 5 bases, with 7 bases between. The CDR3 loop reads CASSLDGEETQYF. The CDR3 region has the DNA TGTGCCAGCAGCTTAGATGGGGAGGAGACCCAGTACTTC.

The gene calls are TRBV12-5 and TRBJ1-1; D gene ambiguous. CDR3 length equals 11 residues. The ends were cut back, 3 bases at V and 2 bases at J, with 1 base in the middle. The V gene's germline CDR1 is LGHNT and CDR2 FRNRAP. The CDR3 here is CASGFNTEAFF. DNA of the CDR3: TGTGCTAGTGGTTTTAACACTGAAGCTTTCTTT.

For this clone: The sample has other DNA sequences that encode this CDR3 too. The rearrangement joins TRBV9 to TRBJ2-7, with TRBD2 matching over 9 bases. The CDR3 is 15 residues long. From germline, CDR1 is SGDLS and CDR2 YYNGEE. The V gene end was trimmed by 0 bases and the J gene end by 2 bases; junction bases not matched to a gene: 3. The CDR3 spells CASSVGLAATYEQYF. CDR3 DNA: TGTGCCAGCAGCGTAGGACTAGCGGCGACCTACGAGCAGTACTTC.